The clone carrying this T cell receptor beta chain was found many times. As yet, its antigen is unknown. TCRdb analysed the PCR reads with MiXCR anew, one entry per CDR3 protein. This table holds some 580,000 distinct CDR3 sequences, about 25% found once. These data originate in a study of molecular identifiers for immune sequencing clone quantification. Broader study findings: Among 800,000 to 1,000,000 naive cells, as was reported, spiked Jurkat TCR RNA from one cell was detectable.

Trimming cost V 4 bases and J 0 bases; bases outside gene matches: 7. Germline V gene data show CDR1 as SGDLS and CDR2 as YYNGEE. This CDR3 comprises 16 residues. The sequence was collected from a human donor in good health. Some libraries in this study had Jurkat cell RNA spiked in. Sequences were obtained from naive CD8+ T cells from blood, with Jurkat cell RNA spiked in. Subset: FACS-sorted CD8+CD4-CCR7+CD45RA+ naive T cells. The chain carries TRBV9 and TRBJ1-3; TRBD1 agrees at 7 bases. Written as DNA, the CDR3 is TGTGCCAGCAGCTTGGGGACAGACTACTCTGGAAACACCATATATTTT. Residues: CASSLGTDYSGNTIYF.